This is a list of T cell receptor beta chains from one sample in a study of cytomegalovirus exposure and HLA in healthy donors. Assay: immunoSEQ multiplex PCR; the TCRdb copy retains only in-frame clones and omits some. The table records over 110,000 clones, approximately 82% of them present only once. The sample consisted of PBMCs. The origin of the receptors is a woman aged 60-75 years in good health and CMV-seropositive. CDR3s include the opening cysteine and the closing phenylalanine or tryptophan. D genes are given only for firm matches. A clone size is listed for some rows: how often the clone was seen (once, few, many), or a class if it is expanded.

TGTGCCAGCAGCGTAGCAGGGTTCTCTGGAAACACCATATATTTT CASSVAGFSGNTIYF . TRBV9 . TRBJ1-3
TGCAGCGTCGCACAGGGGGCCGCTCAGCCCCAGCATTTT CSVAQGAAQPQHF TRBD1 TRBV29-1 . TRBJ1-5
TGTGCCAGCAGGCTCGGTGACAGGGGAAACACCGGGGAGCTGTTTTTT CASRLGDRGNTGELFF TRBD1 TRBV28 . TRBJ2-2
TGCGCCAGCAGCTTGGGGGGGCGGGAGACCCAGTACTTC CASSLGGRETQYF . TRBV5-1 . TRBJ2-5
TGCGCCAGCAGCCTACACCTTCGCCGTAATGAAAAACTGTTTTTT CASSLHLRRNEKLFF . TRBV4-1 . TRBJ1-4
TGCGCCAGCAGTCTAGCGGGAGTGGAGACCCAGTACTTC CASSLAGVETQYF TRBD2 TRBV10-2 . TRBJ2-5
TGCAGCGCTCTCCCAGGGGGAGAGACCCAGTACTTC CSALPGGETQYF TRBD1 TRBV29-1 . TRBJ2-5
TGTGCCAGCAGTCCCCGCCCGGGGGAGCCCCAGCATTTT CASSPRPGEPQHF . TRBV2 . TRBJ1-5
TGCGCCAGCAGCCCTGAACCCGGGGGCCAAGAGACCCAGTACTTC CASSPEPGGQETQYF . TRBV4-1 few TRBJ2-5
TGTGCCAGCAGCTTAGAGGGGGCAGGTACGCAGTATTTT CASSLEGAGTQYF . TRBV11-2 . TRBJ2-3
TGCGCCAGCAGCCAAGTGGGGGACTATAGCAATCAGCCCCAGCATTTT CASSQVGDYSNQPQHF . TRBV4-1 once TRBJ1-5
TGTGCCAGCAGTCCCCCCACGGGTTTGGGCAATCAGCCCCAGCATTTT CASSPPTGLGNQPQHF . TRBV28 . TRBJ1-5
TGTGCCAGCAGCTCTAAAGCGGGCGAGTCCTACAATGAGCAGTTCTTC CASSSKAGESYNEQFF . TRBV7-6 . TRBJ2-1